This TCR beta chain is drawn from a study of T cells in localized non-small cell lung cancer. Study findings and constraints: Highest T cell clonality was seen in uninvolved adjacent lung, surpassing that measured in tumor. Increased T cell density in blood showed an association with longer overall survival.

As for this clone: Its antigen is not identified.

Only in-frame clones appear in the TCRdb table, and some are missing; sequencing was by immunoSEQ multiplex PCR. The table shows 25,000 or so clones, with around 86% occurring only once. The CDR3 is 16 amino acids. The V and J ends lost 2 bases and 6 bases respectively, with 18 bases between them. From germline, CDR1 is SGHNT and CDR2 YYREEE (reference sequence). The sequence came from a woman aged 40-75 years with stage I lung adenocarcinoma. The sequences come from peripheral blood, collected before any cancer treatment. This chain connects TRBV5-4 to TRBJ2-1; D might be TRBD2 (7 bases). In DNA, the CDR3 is TGTGCCAGCAGCTTAAGCCAGAGGGGGGGATTCAATGAGCAGTTCTTC. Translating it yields CASSLSQRGGFNEQFF.